This T cell receptor beta chain comes out of a study of lung T cells in sarcoidosis with Löfgren's syndrome. This clonotype was found many times. TCRdb re-derived calls from the reads in MiXCR, one entry per CDR3 protein. The table has around 60,000 distinct CDR3 sequences, approximately 22% seen once. Germline V gene lookup returns CDR1 MNHNS and CDR2 SASEGT. There are 13 residues in the CDR3. Trimming took 8 bases from V and 3 from J, leaving 12 bases between them. The chain employs TRBV6-1 and TRBJ2-3; D possibly uses TRBD1 or TRBD2 (6 bases each). Sequenced sample: CD4+ T cells from PBMCs. This TCR came from a human donor with sarcoidosis (Löfgren's syndrome or another form), or a control subject (not recorded which). This CDR3 is CASLEGGTDTQYF. CDR3 bases: TGTGCCAGCTTAGAGGGGGGTACAGATACGCAGTATTTT.